The rows below give T cell receptor beta chains drawn from one sample of a study of shared clonotypes between healthy human individuals. Some clones are missing from TCRdb's copy, which holds only in-frame ones; the method was immunoSEQ multiplex PCR. The sample contains 600,000 to 750,000 clones, roughly 72% of which appear only once. Specimen: memory CD4+ T cells sorted from blood. These receptors came from a woman aged 25 to 39 in good health. The CDR3 runs from the conserved cysteine through the conserved F or W. D genes are given only for firm matches. Clone sizes are given selectively: once, few, many, or a class where the clone is expanded.

>TRBV2|TRBJ2-5|NA|TRBD1
CASSEGLRGQTPTQYF
TGTGCCAGCAGTGAAGGTCTTAGGGGACAGACTCCGACCCAGTACTTC
>TRBV5-4|TRBJ1-2|NA|NA
CASSLFAGGGHGYTF
TGTGCCAGCAGCTTGTTTGCGGGGGGCGGTCATGGCTACACCTTC
>TRBV28|TRBJ1-4|few|NA
CASSLFWSTNEKLFF
TGTGCCAGCAGTTTATTCTGGTCCACTAATGAAAAACTGTTTTTT
>TRBV5-1|TRBJ2-7|NA|NA
CASSLSAGSSYEQYF
TGCGCCAGCAGCTTATCGGCAGGGTCGTCCTACGAGCAGTACTTC
>TRBV15|TRBJ1-3|NA|TRBD1
CATSRDRGPGNTIYF
TGTGCCACCAGCAGAGACAGGGGGCCTGGAAACACCATATATTTT
>TRBV10-3|TRBJ1-1|NA|NA
CAIRRSNTGTEAFF
TGTGCCATCAGACGATCCAACACCGGCACTGAAGCTTTCTTT
>TRBV7-9|TRBJ1-2|NA|NA
CASSRQGPNYGYTF
TGTGCCAGCAGCAGGCAGGGGCCCAACTATGGCTACACCTTC
>TRBV11-2|TRBJ2-7|many|TRBD1
CASSTRTGGLGEQYF
TGTGCCAGCAGCACCCGGACAGGGGGCTTGGGCGAGCAGTACTTC
>TRBV15|TRBJ1-2|NA|TRBD1
CATSRDRVSYGYTF
TGTGCCACCAGCAGGGACAGGGTATCCTATGGCTACACCTTC
>TRBV6-1|TRBJ1-1|NA|NA
CASRTTGTTEAFF
TGTGCCAGCAGGACCACAGGGACCACTGAAGCTTTCTTT
>TRBV29-1|TRBJ1-1|NA|NA
CSVEAAGNTEAFF
TGCAGCGTTGAGGCGGCGGGAAACACTGAAGCTTTCTTT
>TRBV11-3|TRBJ1-1|NA|NA
CASSPYQHIEAFF
TGTGCCAGCAGCCCTTATCAACACATTGAAGCTTTCTTT
>TRBV28|TRBJ2-5|NA|NA
CASSSRTSGDLETQYF
TGTGCCAGCAGTTCAAGAACCAGCGGAGATCTGGAGACCCAGTACTTC
>TRBV11-2|TRBJ1-1|NA|TRBD1
CASSLPGGNTEAFF
TGTGCCAGCAGCTTACCAGGGGGGAACACTGAAGCTTTCTTT
>TRBV6-1|TRBJ2-6|few|NA
CASSGGHSGANVLTF
TGTGCCAGCAGTGGAGGGCACTCTGGGGCCAACGTCCTGACTTTC
>TRBV19|TRBJ2-5|NA|TRBD2
CASSISYGRQTQYF
TGTGCCAGTAGTATAAGTTACGGGAGGCAGACCCAGTACTTC
>TRBV25-1|TRBJ2-5|NA|TRBD2
CASSAGGETQYF
TGTGCCAGCAGTGCGGGAGGAGAGACCCAGTACTTC
>TRBV29-1|TRBJ1-1|NA|NA
CSVGTEINTEAFF
TGCAGCGTTGGGACAGAGATAAACACTGAAGCTTTCTTT
>TRBV4-1|TRBJ2-1|NA|TRBD2
CASSQKETSGKNEQFF
TGCGCCAGCAGCCAAAAAGAGACTAGCGGGAAGAATGAGCAGTTCTTC
>TRBV9|TRBJ2-3|NA|NA
CASSVVRTDTQYF
TGTGCCAGCAGCGTAGTGCGCACAGATACGCAGTATTTT
>TRBV11-2|TRBJ2-7|NA|NA
CASSLAVTSYEQYF
TGTGCCAGCAGCTTGGCGGTCACCTCCTACGAGCAGTACTTC
>TRBV19|TRBJ2-1|NA|NA
CASSKAGQTYNEQFF
TGTGCCAGTAGCAAAGCGGGCCAGACCTACAATGAGCAGTTCTTC
>TRBV28|TRBJ2-4|NA|NA
CASSFIGAAKNIQYF
TGTGCCAGCAGTTTCATAGGGGCGGCCAAAAACATTCAGTACTTC
>TRBV30|TRBJ1-4|NA|NA
CAWKHKNEKLFF
TGTGCCTGGAAACACAAGAATGAAAAACTGTTTTTT
>TRBV18|TRBJ1-2|NA|TRBD1
CASSPEDRGYGYTF
TGTGCCAGCTCACCGGAGGACAGGGGCTATGGCTACACCTTC
>TRBV7-8|TRBJ1-5|NA|NA
CASSLAGWGQPQHF
TGTGCCAGCAGCTTAGCTGGATGGGGTCAGCCCCAGCATTTT
>TRBV19|TRBJ2-3|NA|TRBD2
CATTSGTHTDTQYF
TGTGCCACTACTAGCGGGACCCACACAGATACGCAGTATTTT
>TRBV7-8|TRBJ1-4|few|NA
CASSLVWGHNEKLFF
TGTGCCAGCAGCTTAGTTTGGGGACACAATGAAAAACTGTTTTTT
>TRBV18|TRBJ2-1|once|NA
CASSPSSEQFF
TGTGCCAGCTCACCAAGTTCCGAGCAGTTCTTC
>TRBV5-1|TRBJ2-7|once|TRBD2
CASSSGLAGGEQYF
TGCGCCAGCAGCTCGGGACTAGCGGGAGGCGAGCAGTACTTC
>TRBV27|TRBJ2-7|NA|NA
CASSFSRGFSYEQYF
TGTGCCAGCAGTTTCTCCCGAGGATTCTCCTACGAGCAGTACTTC
>TRBV27|TRBJ2-3|once|TRBD2
CASSLYLAGATDTQYF
TGTGCCAGCAGTTTATATCTAGCGGGAGCCACAGATACGCAGTATTTT
>TRBV7-2|TRBJ1-3|NA|NA
CASSLQGLSGNTIYF
TGTGCCAGCAGCTTACAAGGGCTCTCTGGAAACACCATATATTTT
>TRBV7-2|TRBJ2-7|NA|TRBD2
CASSLAGLRGVGGEQYF
TGTGCCAGCAGCTTAGCCGGATTACGTGGGGTCGGGGGGGAGCAGTACTTC
>TRBV6-6|TRBJ2-7|NA|TRBD2
CASSYVAGAHEQYF
TGTGCCAGCAGTTATGTAGCGGGAGCACACGAGCAGTACTTC
>TRBV19|TRBJ1-1|NA|NA
CASRVGGLNTEAFF
TGTGCCAGTAGGGTCGGGGGTCTGAACACTGAAGCTTTCTTT
>TRBV5-1|TRBJ2-7|many|TRBD1
CASSHGDRDARGEYF
TGCGCCAGCAGCCATGGGGACAGGGACGCCCGTGGCGAGTACTTC
>TRBV21-1|TRBJ2-2|few|NA
CASSSTGDSYTGELFF
TGTGCCAGCAGCTCGACAGGCGACAGCTACACCGGGGAGCTGTTTTTT
>TRBV2|TRBJ1-4|NA|NA
CASTSTGLNEKLFF
TGTGCCAGCACATCAACAGGTCTTAATGAAAAACTGTTTTTT
>TRBV5-1|TRBJ1-5|NA|NA
CASSSPGITGCGRNQPQHF
TGCGCCAGCAGCTCCCCGGGAATAACAGGGTGCGGGCGCAATCAGCCCCAGCATTTT
>TRBV7-6|TRBJ1-2|NA|NA
CASSAFPRDSNYGYTF
TGTGCCAGCAGCGCATTTCCCAGGGATAGTAACTATGGCTACACCTTC
>TRBV19|TRBJ1-2|NA|TRBD1
CASSIGQGRNYGYTF
TGTGCCAGTAGTATAGGACAGGGAAGGAACTATGGCTACACCTTC
>TRBV11-2|TRBJ1-5|NA|TRBD1
CASSQDGTGGNQPQHF
TGTGCCAGCAGCCAGGACGGGACAGGGGGAAATCAGCCCCAGCATTTT
>TRBV25-1|TRBJ2-3|NA|TRBD2
CASSEGGGTDTQYF
TGTGCCAGCAGTGAAGGGGGGGGCACAGATACGCAGTATTTT
>TRBV5-1|TRBJ2-5|once|TRBD1
CASRRGQGAIETQYF
TGCGCCAGCAGGCGCGGACAGGGGGCTATTGAGACCCAGTACTTC
>TRBV7-2|TRBJ1-5|NA|NA
CASSPAVGSHQPQHF
TGTGCCAGCAGTCCAGCAGTCGGGTCCCATCAGCCCCAGCATTTT
>TRBV28|TRBJ2-7|NA|NA
CASSLNLPYEQYF
TGTGCCAGCAGTTTAAATTTGCCCTACGAGCAGTACTTC
>TRBV7-9|TRBJ2-2|once|NA
CASSSFGSSEVGELFF
TGTGCCAGCAGCTCCTTTGGATCCTCAGAGGTCGGGGAGCTGTTTTTT
>TRBV28|TRBJ1-5|few|TRBD1
CASSFGRVSRTGGSNQPQHF
TGTGCCAGCAGTTTTGGGCGGGTGTCCCGGACAGGGGGTAGCAATCAGCCCCAGCATTTT
>TRBV27|TRBJ2-2|NA|NA
CASSPRSGELFF
TGTGCCAGCAGTCCCCGGTCCGGGGAGCTGTTTTTT
>TRBV27|TRBJ2-1|once|TRBD1
CASSYPTGGIVNEQFF
TGTGCCAGCAGTTACCCGACAGGGGGCATCGTCAATGAGCAGTTCTTC
>TRBV7-8|TRBJ2-7|NA|NA
CASSPRRLGGGEQYF
TGTGCCAGCAGCCCACGACGCCTAGGGGGTGGCGAGCAGTACTTC
>TRBV11-2|TRBJ1-3|NA|NA
CASSQMRGTGNTIYF
TGTGCCAGCAGCCAGATGCGGGGTACGGGAAACACCATATATTTT
>TRBV6-1|TRBJ2-1|NA|NA
CASSEEASSYNEQFF
TGTGCCAGCAGTGAAGAGGCTAGCTCCTACAATGAGCAGTTCTTC
>TRBV18|TRBJ2-5|NA|NA
CASSPQGRSQETQYF
TGTGCCAGCTCACCACAAGGACGGAGCCAAGAGACCCAGTACTTC